The rows below give T cell receptor beta chains drawn from one sample of a study of blood T cell repertoires in COVID-19. The data were produced by immunoSEQ multiplex PCR, yet TCRdb's version contains in-frame clones alone and is incomplete. The top ten clones hold around 1.2% of a sample with about 170,000 clones, around 85% of them seen once. The specimen was peripheral blood. The receptors originated from a man between 60 and 70 years old who had recovered from COVID-19. CDR3s include the opening cysteine and the closing phenylalanine or tryptophan. A D gene is named only where the DNA matches it firmly. Size values are once, few and many counts, or a class for expanded clones, and some rows have none.

V gene: TRBV5-4
clone size: .
J gene: TRBJ2-5
D gene: .
CDR3 DNA: TGTGCCAGCAGCGTTGGACAGCAAGAGACCCAGTACTTC
CDR3 protein: CASSVGQQETQYF

V gene: TRBV19
clone size: .
J gene: TRBJ1-2
D gene: .
CDR3 DNA: TGTGCCAGTAGTATGGGGGACAACCGTATCTATGGCTACACCTTC
CDR3 protein: CASSMGDNRIYGYTF

V gene: TRBV7-6
clone size: .
J gene: TRBJ2-1
D gene: .
CDR3 DNA: TGTGCCAGCAGACCCGAACCCCAGGGGACCAATTACAATGAGCAGTTCTTC
CDR3 protein: CASRPEPQGTNYNEQFF

V gene: TRBV29-1
clone size: .
J gene: TRBJ2-4
D gene: .
CDR3 DNA: TGCAGCGTTGATGCAGTAGGGGGGGCTGGCATTCAGTACTTC
CDR3 protein: CSVDAVGGAGIQYF

V gene: TRBV11-3
clone size: .
J gene: TRBJ2-7
D gene: TRBD1
CDR3 DNA: TGTGCCAGCAGCACGGGGACAGGGACCTACGAGCAGTACTTC
CDR3 protein: CASSTGTGTYEQYF

V gene: TRBV12-3/TRBV12-4
clone size: few
J gene: TRBJ1-1
D gene: .
CDR3 DNA: TGTGCCAGCAGTTTGGGTCAGGGAGCTTTCTTT
CDR3 protein: CASSLGQGAFF

V gene: TRBV5-4
clone size: .
J gene: TRBJ1-1
D gene: .
CDR3 DNA: TGTGCCAGCACCCCCCGTTTCTCAGAGAACACTGAAGCTTTCTTT
CDR3 protein: CASTPRFSENTEAFF

V gene: TRBV20-1
clone size: once
J gene: TRBJ2-3
D gene: TRBD2
CDR3 DNA: TGCAGTGCTAGTGTTAGCGGGGGGGAGGGAGATACGCAGTATTTT
CDR3 protein: CSASVSGGEGDTQYF

V gene: TRBV7-2
clone size: .
J gene: TRBJ2-4
D gene: TRBD1
CDR3 DNA: TGTGCCAGCAGCCCTCCGACAGGGTCGTTGAAAAACATTCAGTACTTC
CDR3 protein: CASSPPTGSLKNIQYF

V gene: TRBV5-1
clone size: .
J gene: TRBJ1-2
D gene: TRBD1
CDR3 DNA: TGCGCCAGCAGCTTGGGGACAGGGGTCCTCATCTATGGCTACACCTTC
CDR3 protein: CASSLGTGVLIYGYTF

V gene: TRBV2
clone size: .
J gene: TRBJ1-2
D gene: TRBD1
CDR3 DNA: TGTGCCAGCAGACGGGACAGCCCAAACTATGGCTACACCTTC
CDR3 protein: CASRRDSPNYGYTF

V gene: TRBV24-1
clone size: .
J gene: TRBJ2-5
D gene: .
CDR3 DNA: TGTGCCACCAGTTCGACAGGAGGGACCCAGTACTTC
CDR3 protein: CATSSTGGTQYF

V gene: TRBV14
clone size: .
J gene: TRBJ1-1
D gene: TRBD1
CDR3 DNA: TGTGCCAGCAGCCGTTACCGGGACAGACGGGTCATGAACACTGAAGCTTTCTTT
CDR3 protein: CASSRYRDRRVMNTEAFF

V gene: TRBV6-1
clone size: .
J gene: TRBJ1-1
D gene: .
CDR3 DNA: TGTGCCAGCAGTGAAATGGGCAGGGACACTGAAGCTTTCTTT
CDR3 protein: CASSEMGRDTEAFF

V gene: TRBV3-1/TRBV3-2
clone size: .
J gene: TRBJ1-2
D gene: .
CDR3 DNA: TGTGCCAGCAGCCCTTGGGGGGGGGCAGAAGTTGGCTACACCTTC
CDR3 protein: CASSPWGGAEVGYTF

V gene: TRBV5-8
clone size: .
J gene: TRBJ1-6
D gene: .
CDR3 DNA: TGTGCCAGCAGCTCCCCGGTAGAGCGGTCGAATTCACCCCTCCACTTT
CDR3 protein: CASSSPVERSNSPLHF

V gene: TRBV27
clone size: few
J gene: TRBJ1-1
D gene: TRBD1
CDR3 DNA: TGTGCCAGCAGTTTATCCCAGGGGGCCAACACTGAAGCTTTCTTT
CDR3 protein: CASSLSQGANTEAFF

V gene: TRBV3-1/TRBV3-2
clone size: .
J gene: TRBJ1-6
D gene: .
CDR3 DNA: TGTGCCAGCAGCTCCCGACATAAGAATTCACCCCTCCACTTT
CDR3 protein: CASSSRHKNSPLHF

V gene: TRBV7-3
clone size: .
J gene: TRBJ2-3
D gene: TRBD2
CDR3 DNA: TGTGCCAGCAGCTTATTCAGCGGGGGGGCCTGGGATACGCAGTATTTT
CDR3 protein: CASSLFSGGAWDTQYF

V gene: TRBV6-6
clone size: once
J gene: TRBJ2-2
D gene: .
CDR3 DNA: TGTGCCAGCTCACTTCAGGGCGACGGGGAGCTGTTTTTT
CDR3 protein: CASSLQGDGELFF

V gene: TRBV4-1
clone size: .
J gene: TRBJ2-3
D gene: TRBD2
CDR3 DNA: TGCGCCAGCAGCCAAGAGGGGCGGGGGGCAGATACGCAGTATTTT
CDR3 protein: CASSQEGRGADTQYF

V gene: TRBV29-1
clone size: once
J gene: TRBJ2-2
D gene: TRBD1
CDR3 DNA: TGCAGCGCTAGAGGACAGGCTGGCACCGGGGAGCTGTTTTTT
CDR3 protein: CSARGQAGTGELFF

V gene: TRBV5-6
clone size: .
J gene: TRBJ2-7
D gene: .
CDR3 DNA: TGTGCCAGCAGCTCCGTCGTCGGGGGTTACGAGCAGTACTTC
CDR3 protein: CASSSVVGGYEQYF

V gene: TRBV19
clone size: once
J gene: TRBJ1-2
D gene: .
CDR3 DNA: TGTGCCAGTAGGCCCGGGTATGATGGCTACACCTTC
CDR3 protein: CASRPGYDGYTF

V gene: TRBV3-1/TRBV3-2
clone size: .
J gene: TRBJ2-2
D gene: .
CDR3 DNA: TGTGCCAGCAGCCGCGAGAACACCGGGGAGCTGTTTTTT
CDR3 protein: CASSRENTGELFF

V gene: TRBV28
clone size: .
J gene: TRBJ1-3
D gene: .
CDR3 DNA: TGTGCCAGCAGTTTATTGCAGGGAAACACCATATATTTT
CDR3 protein: CASSLLQGNTIYF